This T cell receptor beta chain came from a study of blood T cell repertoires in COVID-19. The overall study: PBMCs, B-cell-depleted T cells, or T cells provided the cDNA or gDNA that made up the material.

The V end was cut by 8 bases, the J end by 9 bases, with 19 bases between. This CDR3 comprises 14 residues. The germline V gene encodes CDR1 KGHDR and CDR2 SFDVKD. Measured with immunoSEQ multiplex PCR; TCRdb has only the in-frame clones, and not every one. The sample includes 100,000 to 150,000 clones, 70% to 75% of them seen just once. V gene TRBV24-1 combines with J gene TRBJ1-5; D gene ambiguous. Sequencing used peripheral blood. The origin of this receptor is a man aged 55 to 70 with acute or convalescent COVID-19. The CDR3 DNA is TGTGCCACCACAGCGGGCCTTGATTCGTGGCCCCAGCATTTT. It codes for CATTAGLDSWPQHF.